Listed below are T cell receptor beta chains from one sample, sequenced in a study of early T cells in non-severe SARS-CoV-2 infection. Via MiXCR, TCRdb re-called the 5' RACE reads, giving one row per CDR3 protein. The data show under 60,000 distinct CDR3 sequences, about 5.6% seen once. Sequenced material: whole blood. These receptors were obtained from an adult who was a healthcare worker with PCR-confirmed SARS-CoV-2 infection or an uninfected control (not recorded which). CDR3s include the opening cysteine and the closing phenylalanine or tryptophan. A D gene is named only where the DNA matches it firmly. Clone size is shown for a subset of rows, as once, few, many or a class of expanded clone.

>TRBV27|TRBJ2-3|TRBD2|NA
TGTGCCAGCAGGGGGTGGGCGGGAGCTGCAGATACGCAGTATTTT
CASRGWAGAADTQYF
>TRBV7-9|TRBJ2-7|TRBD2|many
TGTGCCAGCAGACCCGCCGGGGGGAAGGTCGGGCAGTACTTC
CASRPAGGKVGQYF
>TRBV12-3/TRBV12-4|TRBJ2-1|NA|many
TGTGCCAGCACCCCGGATGGGACACACTACAATGAGCAGTTCTTC
CASTPDGTHYNEQFF
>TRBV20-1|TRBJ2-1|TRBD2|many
TGCAGTGCTAGAACCGGGACTAGCGGGAGAGATGAGCAGTTCTTC
CSARTGTSGRDEQFF
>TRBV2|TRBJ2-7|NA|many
TGTGCCAGCAGGATAGCTTCAAGCTCCTACGAGCAGTACTTC
CASRIASSSYEQYF
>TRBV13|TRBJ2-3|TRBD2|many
TGTGCCAGCAGCCCACGGACTAGCGGATCAGATACGCAGTATTTT
CASSPRTSGSDTQYF
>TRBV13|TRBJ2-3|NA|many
TGTGCCAGCAGCCTCCCCCCAGGGGTCCCAGATACGCAGTATTTT
CASSLPPGVPDTQYF
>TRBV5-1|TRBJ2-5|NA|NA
TGCGCCAGCAGCTTTCTGACGGAGGAGACCCAGTACTTC
CASSFLTEETQYF
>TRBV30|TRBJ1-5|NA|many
TGTGCCTGGAGTGGGGCCCAGGCCCAGCCCCAGCATTTT
CAWSGAQAQPQHF
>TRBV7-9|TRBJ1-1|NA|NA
TGTGCCAGCAGCTTTCACCCAGAGTCCGACCTTGAAGCTTTCTTT
CASSFHPESDLEAFF
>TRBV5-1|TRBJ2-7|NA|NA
TGCGCCAGCAGCGGTTATGACAGTCCATACTACGAGCAGTACTTC
CASSGYDSPYYEQYF
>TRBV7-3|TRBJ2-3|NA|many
TGTGCCAGCAGCTTAAATGCGGGGAGACTACCAGATACGCAGTATTTT
CASSLNAGRLPDTQYF
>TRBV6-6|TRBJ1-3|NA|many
TGTGCCAGCAAGTTAGGGGGGGCGCCTGGAAACACCATATATTTT
CASKLGGAPGNTIYF
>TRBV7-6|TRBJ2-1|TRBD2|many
TGTGCCAGCAGCTTAGCTCCCTCGGGACTAGCGGGAGTGGAGCAGTTCTTC
CASSLAPSGLAGVEQFF
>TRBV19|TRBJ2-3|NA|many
TGTGCCAGTAGTGGGGGTCTCGGACGATCTAGCACAGATACGCAGTATTTT
CASSGGLGRSSTDTQYF
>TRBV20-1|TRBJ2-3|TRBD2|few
TGCAGTGCAAAACTAGCGGGAGGCACAGATACGCAGTATTTT
CSAKLAGGTDTQYF
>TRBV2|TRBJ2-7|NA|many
TGTGCCAGCAGAGGACAGCCGCCTGACGAGCAGTACTTC
CASRGQPPDEQYF
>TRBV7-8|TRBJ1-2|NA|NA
TGTGCCAGCAGCTTAGACGTAAGGCAGGTCTATGGCTACACCTTC
CASSLDVRQVYGYTF
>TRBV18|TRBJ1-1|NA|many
TGTGCCAGCTCACCACAAAGCCAGCGGGGTCCAATGAACACTGAAGCTTTCTTT
CASSPQSQRGPMNTEAFF
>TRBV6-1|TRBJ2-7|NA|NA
TGTGCCAGCACCAAGGGGGTAAACTACGAGCAGTACTTC
CASTKGVNYEQYF
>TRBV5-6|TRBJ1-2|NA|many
TGTGCCAGCAGCCCCGGCTGGGGGGGTATCGGCTATGGCTACACCTTC
CASSPGWGGIGYGYTF
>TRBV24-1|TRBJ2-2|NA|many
TGTGCCACCGCCCCGATGACATCCTACACCGGGGAGCTGTTTTTT
CATAPMTSYTGELFF
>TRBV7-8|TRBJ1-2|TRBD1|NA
TGTGCCAGCAGCTTCTCCGGGACAGGGAGCGGCTACACCTTC
CASSFSGTGSGYTF
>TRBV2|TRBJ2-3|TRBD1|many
TGTGCCAGCAGTGATCAGGCCGGGACAGCCCTCACAGATACGCAGTATTTT
CASSDQAGTALTDTQYF
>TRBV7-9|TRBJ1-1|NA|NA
TGTGCCAGCAGCCCCGGGGGCGGGGTCAAAGCTTTCTTT
CASSPGGGVKAFF
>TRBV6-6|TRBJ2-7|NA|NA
TGTGCCAGCAGTTACTCGCTAGCACAAAGCTCCTACGAGCAGTACTTC
CASSYSLAQSSYEQYF
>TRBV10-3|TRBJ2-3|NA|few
TGTGCCAGCATGGGGGGCGCGGACGGAGATACGCAGTATTTT
CASMGGADGDTQYF
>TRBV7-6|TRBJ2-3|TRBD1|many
TGTGCCAGCAGCTTACAGGGGGGCACAGATACGCAGTATTTT
CASSLQGGTDTQYF
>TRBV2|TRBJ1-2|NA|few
TGTGCCAGCAGTGAAAGGGGACAAGGTATCTCGTACACCTTC
CASSERGQGISYTF
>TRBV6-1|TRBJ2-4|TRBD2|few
TGTGCCAGCCCCCCGGCGGGAGGGGGCAGGGCCAAAAACATTCAGTACTTC
CASPPAGGGRAKNIQYF
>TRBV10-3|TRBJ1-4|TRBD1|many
TGTGCCATCAGCCGGACAGGGAAGTTCGCTAATGAAAAACTGTTTTTT
CAISRTGKFANEKLFF
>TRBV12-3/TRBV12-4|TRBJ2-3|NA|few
TGTGCCAGCAGGCCTCTGGGGCGGTCAGATACGCAGTATTTT
CASRPLGRSDTQYF
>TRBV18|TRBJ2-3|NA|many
TGTGCCAGCTCACCAGAGGGTTGGAATACGCAGTATTTT
CASSPEGWNTQYF
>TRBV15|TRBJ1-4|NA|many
TGTGCCACCAGCCCCTCGGGACGGAATGAAAAACTGTTTTTT
CATSPSGRNEKLFF
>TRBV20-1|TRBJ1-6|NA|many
TGCAGTGCTCGTTTATCAGAAGAAATCTCCTATAATTCACCCCTCCACTTT
CSARLSEEISYNSPLHF
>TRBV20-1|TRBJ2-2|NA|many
TGCAGTGCTCGTCGCACCCGGGGGAACACCGGGGAGCTGTTTTTT
CSARRTRGNTGELFF
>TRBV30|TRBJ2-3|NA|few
TGTGCCTGGAGCCGTGCAGATACGCAGTATTTT
CAWSRADTQYF
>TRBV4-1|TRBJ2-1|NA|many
TGCGCCAGCAGCCAAGAGGGATCCTACAATGAGCAGTTCTTC
CASSQEGSYNEQFF
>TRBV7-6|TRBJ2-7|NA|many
TGTGCCAGCAGCTTAGGGGACGTAAGCTACGAGCAGTACTTC
CASSLGDVSYEQYF
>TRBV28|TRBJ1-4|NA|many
TGTGCCAGCAGTTCACAACGGGGGGTTACCCTGAAACTGTTTTTT
CASSSQRGVTLKLFF
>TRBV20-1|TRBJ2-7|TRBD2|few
TGCAGTGCTAGCGGGACTAGCTTTCGGTCCTACGAGCAGTACTTC
CSASGTSFRSYEQYF
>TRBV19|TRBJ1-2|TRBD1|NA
TGTGCCAGTAGAGACAGGGGGCTGCATGGCTACACCTTC
CASRDRGLHGYTF
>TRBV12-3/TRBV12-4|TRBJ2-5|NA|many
TGTGCCAGCAGCCTAGGGGCAGAGCAAGAGACCCAGTACTTC
CASSLGAEQETQYF
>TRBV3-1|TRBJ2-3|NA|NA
TGTGCCAGCACCCGGACCGGAACAGATACGCAGTATTTT
CASTRTGTDTQYF
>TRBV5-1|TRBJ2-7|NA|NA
TGCGCCAGCAGCGTCAACGCCTACGAGCAGTACTTC
CASSVNAYEQYF